This entry lists 30 T cell receptor beta chains sequenced from one sample in a study of T-cell reconstitution after alpha-beta-depleted transplantation in children (dated by TCRdb to 2016 to 2017). Library prep was done by PCR. Reads for this sample came from an Illumina HiSeq 2500. To normalize quantification of the TCRbeta repertoire, the TCR libraries were built with molecular barcoding that relied on unique molecular identifiers. TCRdb passed the public sequencing reads through fastp at Q25 and MiXCR, retaining productive beta sequences. Records with the same CDR3 protein are collapsed into one entry carrying the most frequent genes and DNA. In all, the sample holds around 490,000 distinct CDR3 sequences, and roughly 10% of those were seen once. Approximately 15% of the sample belongs to the ten largest clones. The treatment or condition label of this sample denotes: allogeneic hematopoietic cell transplantation with graft depleted of TCRalphabeta T cells and CD19 B cells.

The source was PBMCs, mostly from graft donor cells, collected 180 days after TCRalphabeta/CD19-depleted stem cell transplant. These receptors were obtained from a female patient aged 2-15 years who had a stem cell transplant for aplastic anemia, so the T cells may come from the graft donor.

In regard to this clonotype: At one boundary the junction diverges from the germline segment, which might be a read error. This chain uses TRBV10-3 with TRBJ1-1; D may be TRBD1 (6 bases). Germline loops: CDR1 ENHRY, CDR2 SYGVKD. The CDR3 totals 12 residues. The CDR3 is CAISEGDTDAFF. Written as DNA, the CDR3 is TGTGCCATCTCCGAAGGGGACACTGACGCTTTCTTT.

This chain connects TRBV5-1 to TRBJ2-1; 9 bases align to TRBD2. Trimming cost V 4 bases and J 5 bases; bases outside gene matches: 10. Germline CDR1 and CDR2: SGHRS and YFSETQ. The CDR3 sequence is 16 residues long. The CDR3 region has the DNA TGCGCCAGCAGCCCAGGACTAGCGCAGGTGGACAATGAGCAGTTCTTC. It is translated as CASSPGLAQVDNEQFF.

This clonotype was observed a handful of times. V usage is TRBV6-5 and J usage is TRBJ2-2; D gene uncertain. This CDR3 has 15 amino acids. Germline V gives CDR1 MNHEY, CDR2 SVGAGI. V shed 1 base and J shed 2 bases, with 8 bases lying between them. The DNA of the CDR3 is TGTGCCAGCAGTTACTTGGCAGCTAACACCGGGGAGCTGTTTTTT. Translation: CASSYLAANTGELFF.

The V and J genes are TRBV7-2 and TRBJ2-3; D remains unclear. CDR3 length: 14 amino acids. Trimming stripped 0 bases from V and 4 bases from J, with 8 bases between. Per the germline V gene, CDR1 is SGHTA and CDR2 is FQGNSA. CDR3 region: CASSLALRSDTQYF. The CDR3 region has the DNA TGTGCCAGCAGCTTAGCTCTCCGCTCAGATACGCAGTATTTT.

This clonotype showed up just a few times. The chain uses TRBV21-1 and TRBJ2-7. TRBV21-1 is deemed a pseudogene. The CDR3 runs to 14 residues. The CDR3 protein is CASSKYDNSYEQYF. DNA of the CDR3: TGTGCCAGCAGCAAATATGACAATTCCTACGAGCAGTACTTC.

The J gene is TRBJ2-1, the V gene TRBV4-1, with 12 bases lining up with TRBD1. Germline V gene lookup returns CDR1 MGHRA and CDR2 YSYEKL. The junction had 9 bases not matched to a gene; V was cut back by 4 bases and J by 8 bases. The CDR3 sequence is 16 residues long. CDR3 sequence (DNA): TGCGCCAGCAGCCTTTGGGGACAGGGGGCTGCGGATGAGCAGTTCTTC. Its protein product is CASSLWGQGAADEQFF.

The table lists this clonotype with a few counts. The V call is TRBV20-1, the J call TRBJ2-1, with TRBD2 matching over 10 bases. The CDR3 has 13 amino acids. Germline V gives CDR1 DFQATT, CDR2 SNEGSKA (reference sequence). With 5 bases clipped from V and 7 bases from J, the junction kept 5 bases outside the gene matches. The CDR3, as DNA: TGCAGTGCTGATCTAGCGGGAGTGAATGAGCAGTTCTTC. Its protein is CSADLAGVNEQFF.

The chain has TRBV5-6 and TRBJ2-1; 8 bases align to TRBD1. Germline assignment: CDR1 SGHDT and CDR2 YYEEEE. Trimming took 2 bases from V and 9 from J; bases not matched to a gene: 7. The CDR3 spans 14 residues. The CDR3 here is CASSLLDRAGEQFF. The CDR3 DNA sequence: TGTGCCAGCAGCTTATTGGACAGGGCAGGTGAGCAGTTCTTC.

A word on this clonotype: The junction differs from germline at one of its ends, possibly a read error. The chain carries TRBV15 and TRBJ2-3; 7 positions match TRBD1. Germline CDR1 is LNHNV and CDR2 is YYDKDF (reference sequence). The CDR3 is 15 amino acids. CDR3 DNA sequence: TGTGCCACCAGCGGAGATCCGGGGCAGACAGGGACGCAGTATTTT. This sequence encodes CATSGDPGQTGTQYF.

V usage is TRBV5-1 and J usage is TRBJ2-5; D is ambiguous. Trimming pared 5 bases from V and 1 base from J, leaving 12 bases between. Per germline, CDR1 SGHRS and CDR2 YFSETQ. The length of the CDR3 is 14 residues. CDR3 in DNA: TGCGCCAGCAGTCTAACCAGAGCCCAAGAGACCCAGTACTTC. Protein product: CASSLTRAQETQYF.

The chain joins TRBV6-2 or TRBV6-3 to TRBJ2-5, with D possibly being TRBD1 or TRBD2 (5 bases each). The germline CDR1 and CDR2 sequences are MNHEY and SVGEGT. The V and J ends lost 7 bases and 5 bases respectively, with 17 bases between them. The CDR3 runs 14 residues. CDR3 coding DNA: TGTGCCAGCAATACCGGGACCATTTGGGAGACCCAGTACTTC. Protein sequence: CASNTGTIWETQYF.

This clonotype was counted at least ten times. The V gene is TRBV12-3 or TRBV12-4, the J gene TRBJ2-1, with TRBD1 identical over 7 bases. The CDR3 is made up of 14 amino acids. V lost 6 bases, J lost 8 bases, and 10 bases stayed unmatched. The CDR3 nucleotides are TGTGCCAGCAGAGATCTAGGACAGGTGGATGAGCAGTTCTTC. Amino acids: CASRDLGQVDEQFF.

This clonotype has only a few counts. In nucleotides, the CDR3 is TGTGCCATCAGTGAGAGTAAATACAGGAGCCAAGAGACCCAGTACTTC. It encodes CAISESKYRSQETQYF. This sequence joins TRBV10-3 and TRBJ2-5; D possibly corresponds to TRBD1 (5 bases). Germline V gene sequence: CDR1 ENHRY, CDR2 SYGVKD. The length of the CDR3 is 16 residues. V was cut by 2 bases and J by 1 base, with 14 bases left in between.

The chain uses TRBV7-7 and TRBJ2-2; 9 positions agree with TRBD1. J gave up 2 bases and V 4 bases, and 5 bases lay outside the gene matches. The CDR3 covers 16 residues. CDR1 and CDR2 from the germline V gene are SSHAT and FNYEAQ (reference sequence). The CDR3 region is CASSSRTGDNTGELFF. The CDR3 DNA reads as TGTGCCAGCAGCTCCCGGACAGGGGACAACACCGGGGAGCTGTTTTTT.

This clonotype came up a few times. The chain is built from TRBV7-2 and TRBJ2-1, with TRBD2 identical over 8 bases. The J segment lost 8 bases and the V segment lost 5 bases, leaving 14 bases of the junction unmatched. The CDR3 is 16 amino acids. The germline CDR1 and CDR2 sequences are SGHTA and FQGNSA. The CDR3 here is CASSPHSGTRGDEQFF. The CDR3 nucleotides read TGTGCCAGCAGCCCTCATTCCGGGACTAGGGGCGATGAGCAGTTCTTC.

This clonotype occurred a few times. J is TRBJ2-1 and V is TRBV9; 10 bases line up with TRBD2. The CDR3 runs to 19 residues. Germline assignment: CDR1 SGDLS and CDR2 YYNGEE. V dropped 0 bases and J dropped 4; count of bases not matched to a gene: 13. The CDR3 nucleotides are TGTGCCAGCAGCGTAGATTCTAGCGGGAGAGGGGGTCCATACAATGAGCAGTTCTTC. It is translated as CASSVDSSGRGGPYNEQFF.

The chain employs TRBV28 and TRBJ2-7; 8 bases match TRBD1. Trimming took 1 base from V and 4 from J; bases not matched to a gene: 6. This CDR3 region has 15 residues. Germline assignment: CDR1 MDHEN and CDR2 SYDVKM. The CDR3 reads CASSLFKTGVYEQYF. The CDR3 DNA is TGTGCCAGCAGTTTATTCAAGACAGGGGTGTACGAGCAGTACTTC.

This sequence joins TRBV24-1 and TRBJ1-5, with D tentatively TRBD1 (5 bases). CDR3 length: 15 amino acids. V lost 4 bases, J lost 1 base, and 10 bases lay in between. Per the germline V gene, CDR1 is KGHDR and CDR2 is SFDVKD. Here the CDR3 DNA reads TGTGCCACCAGTGACTCGGGGACGAGCAATCAGCCCCAGCATTTT. It codes for CATSDSGTSNQPQHF.

The V call is TRBV4-3, the J call TRBJ2-3; 10 positions agree with TRBD2. Unmatched junction bases numbered 3, after V lost 0 bases and J lost 3 bases. Germline-derived CDR1 and CDR2 are LGHNA and YSLEER. This CDR3 has 16 residues. CDR3 nucleotide sequence: TGCGCCAGCAGCCAAGATCCAGCGGGAGGGACAGATACGCAGTATTTT. Translated, it gives CASSQDPAGGTDTQYF.

This clonotype occurred many times. J is TRBJ1-1 and V is TRBV12-3 or TRBV12-4, with TRBD1 matching over 9 bases. The CDR3 is 16 residues long. V trimming: 7 bases; J trimming: 0 bases; junction bases outside the gene matches: 9. The CDR3 DNA follows: TGTGCCAGCACCCCATTGGGGACAGGGCTGAACACTGAAGCTTTCTTT. Amino acids: CASTPLGTGLNTEAFF.

This clonotype has a handful of counts. The chain joins TRBV5-1 to TRBJ2-4, with D maybe TRBD1 (5 bases). The CDR3 length is 14 residues. Germline-derived CDR1 and CDR2 are SGHRS and YFSETQ. The V end was cut by 0 bases, the J end by 5 bases, with 9 bases between. This chain's CDR3 is CASSLGQPQNIQYF. In DNA form, the CDR3 reads TGCGCCAGCAGCTTGGGACAGCCGCAAAACATTCAGTACTTC.

This clonotype was seen more than once but under ten times. The chain employs TRBV9 and TRBJ1-5; no definite D call. The germline V gene has CDR1 SGDLS and CDR2 YYNGEE. The germline V and J ends were trimmed by 4 bases and 7 bases, with 18 bases remaining between them. The CDR3 is made up of 15 amino acids. In DNA form, the CDR3 reads TGTGCCAGCAGCCCGTCGGGCAGGCGGAGGCAGCCCCAGCATTTT. It is translated as CASSPSGRRRQPQHF.

This clonotype has more than one count but fewer than ten. The chain is built from TRBV18 and TRBJ2-7, with D possibly TRBD2 on 6 matching bases. The V gene's germline CDR1 is KGHSH and CDR2 LQKENI. Trimming cost V 4 bases and J 4 bases, with 11 bases left between them. The CDR3 totals 13 residues. CDR3 nucleotides: TGTGCCAGCTCACAGACTAGGATTTACGAGCAGTACGTC. Amino acid sequence: CASSQTRIYEQYV.

This rearrangement joins TRBV19 to TRBJ1-5; weak D call: TRBD1 (5 bases). The V gene's germline CDR1 is LNHDA and CDR2 SQIVND (reference sequence). The CDR3 is 13 amino acids. V was shortened by 7 bases and J by 3 bases, with 10 bases between the two germline ends. This CDR3 is CASTGTVNQPQHF. CDR3 nucleotides: TGTGCCAGTACCGGGACGGTCAATCAGCCCCAGCATTTT.

This clonotype has just a few counts. The V and J genes are TRBV12-3 or TRBV12-4 and TRBJ2-1; D not certain. The CDR3 extends over 15 amino acids. V was shortened by 4 bases and J by 6 bases, with 16 bases between the two germline ends. CDR3 nucleotide sequence: TGTGCCAGCAGTTCGAAAGGTCCCCTGGGCAATGAGCAGTTCTTC. Its translation: CASSSKGPLGNEQFF.

This clonotype has at least ten counts. DNA for the CDR3: TGTGCCAGCAGCCTTAATGAAAAACTGTTTTTT. It translates to CASSLNEKLFF. V is TRBV28 and J is TRBJ1-4; the D is unclear. Germline V lookup: CDR1 MDHEN, CDR2 SYDVKM. This CDR3 spans 11 amino acids. Trimming pared 6 bases from V and 4 bases from J, leaving 3 bases between.

The chain carries TRBV29-1 and TRBJ2-1; the D gene could be TRBD1 or TRBD2 (6 bases each). Germline loops: CDR1 SQVTM, CDR2 ANQGSEA. This CDR3 is 14 amino acids long. V lost 3 bases to trimming and J lost 7 bases, with 16 bases between them. The CDR3, as DNA: TGCAGCGTTGATTCCCGGGGGCGCGGGAATGAGCAGTTCTTC. It codes for CSVDSRGRGNEQFF.

In this sample, this clonotype turned up many times. The chain is built from TRBV7-9 and TRBJ2-1; no clear D. This CDR3 is built from 17 residues. The germline V gene encodes CDR1 SEHNR and CDR2 FQNEAQ (reference sequence). V lost 1 base and J lost 10, with 23 bases in between. The CDR3 loop is CASSLEYGHSIRPEQFF. The DNA for the CDR3 is TGTGCCAGCAGCTTAGAGTACGGGCATTCGATTAGGCCGGAGCAGTTCTTC.

The sample holds a few counts of this clonotype. The chain employs TRBV7-9 and TRBJ2-1, with TRBD2 as a possible D gene (6 bases). Germline-derived CDR1 and CDR2 are SEHNR and FQNEAQ (reference sequence). Trimming removed 3 bases at V and 0 bases at J, with 9 bases between. CDR3 length: 15 residues. The CDR3 region has the DNA TGTGCCAGCAGCTTGCGGGAAAACTCCTACAATGAGCAGTTCTTC. Protein: CASSLRENSYNEQFF.

This clonotype was observed a handful of times. The rearrangement links TRBV29-1 to TRBJ2-1, with D possibly matching TRBD2 (5 bases). Germline CDR1 reads SQVTM; CDR2 reads ANQGSEA. Trimming took 5 bases from V and 8 from J, leaving 16 bases between them. CDR3 size: 13 residues. CDR3 loop: CSVPREISDEQFF. CDR3 DNA sequence: TGCAGCGTTCCTCGCGAGATTAGCGATGAGCAGTTCTTC.